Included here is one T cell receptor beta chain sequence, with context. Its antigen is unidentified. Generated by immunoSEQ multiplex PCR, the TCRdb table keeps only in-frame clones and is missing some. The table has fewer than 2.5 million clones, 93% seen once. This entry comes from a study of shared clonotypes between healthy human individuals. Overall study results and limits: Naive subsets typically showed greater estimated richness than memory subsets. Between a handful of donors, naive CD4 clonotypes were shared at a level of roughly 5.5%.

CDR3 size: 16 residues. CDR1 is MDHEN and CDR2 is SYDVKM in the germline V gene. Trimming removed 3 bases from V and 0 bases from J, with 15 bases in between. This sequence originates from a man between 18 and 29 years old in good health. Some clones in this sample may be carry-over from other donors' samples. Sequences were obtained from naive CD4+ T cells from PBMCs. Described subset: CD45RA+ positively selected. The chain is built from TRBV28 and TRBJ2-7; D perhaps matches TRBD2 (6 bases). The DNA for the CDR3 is TGTGCCAGCAGTTTTAATTTGCGGGATAGCTCCTACGAGCAGTACTTC. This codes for CASSFNLRDSSYEQYF.